The T cell receptor (beta chain) under discussion was sequenced for a study of OX40 agonist ivuxolimab in advanced cancers. The J segment lost 4 bases and the V segment lost 5 bases, leaving 6 bases of the junction unmatched. There are 14 residues in the CDR3. CDR1 is SGHVS, CDR2 FQNEAQ, per germline. Worth noting for this clone: Its antigen is as yet unknown.

Study conclusions and caveats: Certain nonresponders additionally had low normalized T-cell clonal expansion.

Produced via immunoSEQ multiplex PCR; TCRdb's table is partial and in-frame only. Of around 80,000 clones listed, more than 70% are singletons. The receptor comes from an adult with an advanced solid tumor such as melanoma, head and neck, liver or kidney cancer. The chain links TRBV7-8 to TRBJ2-7; the match to TRBD1 covers 9 bases. This material consisted of CD4+ or CD8+ T cells sorted from blood, taken in a trial of the OX40 agonist ivuxolimab. CDR3 nucleotide sequence: TGTGCCAGCAGCGTACAGGGGGCGAATTACGAGCAGTACTTC. Encoded protein: CASSVQGANYEQYF.